The clone carrying this TCR beta chain was picked up many times. This CDR3 comprises 15 residues. V was trimmed by 0 bases and J by 3 bases, leaving 11 bases between them. CDR1 and CDR2 from the germline V gene are LNHNV and YYDKDF (reference sequence). The time point was: blood at routine non-recurrence follow-up after resection. The sample is drawn from a study of spatial heterogeneity in lung cancer. TCRdb ran MiXCR on the 5' RACE reads and lists one entry per CDR3 protein. The data hold 35,000 to 55,000 distinct CDR3 sequences, with approximately 24% observed a single time. The source is a female donor with early-stage non-small cell lung cancer. V and J are TRBV15 and TRBJ1-1, with D possibly matching TRBD1 (6 bases). Sequences were derived from PBMCs, sampled at follow-up. The CDR3 DNA sequence: TGTGCCACCAGCAGAGATGCCACAGGGTACACTGAAGCTTTCTTT. Protein product: CATSRDATGYTEAFF. The whole variable domain, remainder taken from reference TRBV15 and TRBJ1-1, is DAMVIQNPRYQVTQFGKPVTLSCSQTLNHNVMYWYQQKSSQAPKLLFHYYDKDFNNEADTPDNFQSRRPNTSFCFLDIRSPGLGDTAMYLCATSRDATGYTEAFFGQGTRLTVV.